These 23 T cell receptor beta chains were all obtained from the same sample, sequenced in a study of blood T cells in healthy people across ages. A sample-barcoded 5' primer and a J-beta primer mix were used in a second PCR of roughly 7 to 12 cycles. A single record per CDR3 protein comes from TCRdb applying MiXCR to the 5' RACE reads. The sample consists of about 940,000 distinct CDR3 sequences, around 49% of them appearing once. The source material was blood. The receptors come from a man aged 25-45 years in good health.

The J gene is TRBJ2-5, the V gene TRBV7-2, with D maybe TRBD2 (6 bases). The CDR3 runs 15 residues. V was pared by 3 bases and J by 11 bases, with 22 bases between. Germline V gene sequence: CDR1 SGHTA, CDR2 FQGNSA. The CDR3 sequence is CASSFPVAGTEEQYF. As DNA, the CDR3 is TGTGCCAGCAGCTTCCCAGTGGCGGGGACGGAAGAGCAGTACTTC.

This clonotype was seen a single time. V is TRBV6-2 or TRBV6-3 and J is TRBJ1-5; possibly TRBD1 for D (5 bases). The CDR3 is 14 amino acids. Trimming took off 8 bases at V and 8 bases at J, with 19 bases between the two ends. Germline CDR1 MNHEY, CDR2 SVGEGT. CDR3 sequence (DNA): TGTGCCAGCGGCACCACAGGACTCACCAAGCCCCAGCATTTT. It specifies CASGTTGLTKPQHF.

This clonotype was detected a few times. The V and J genes are TRBV9 and TRBJ1-2, with D possibly TRBD1 on 6 matching bases. Deletions cut 3 bases from V and 3 bases from J, with 12 bases between. Germline V CDR1 and CDR2: SGDLS, YYNGEE. The CDR3 has 14 amino acids. CDR3 in DNA: TGTGCCAGCAGCGAATCAACAGGGTACTATGGCTACACCTTC. Its protein is CASSESTGYYGYTF.

In its sample, this clonotype was seen many times. The J gene is TRBJ2-1, the V gene TRBV9, with 7 bases that match TRBD1. The CDR3 spans 16 residues. In germline, CDR1 is SGDLS, CDR2 YYNGEE. Trimming cost V 0 bases and J 2 bases; bases outside gene matches: 5. The CDR3 reads CASSVEGGQAYNEQFF. Written as DNA, the CDR3 is TGTGCCAGCAGCGTAGAAGGCGGACAGGCCTACAATGAGCAGTTCTTC.

The rearrangement links TRBV2 to TRBJ2-5; D possibly corresponds to TRBD1 (5 bases). The V end was cut by 10 bases, the J end by 0 bases, with 15 bases between. Germline V gene lookup returns CDR1 SNHLY and CDR2 FYNNEI. CDR3 size: 14 residues. The chain's CDR3 is CAIMTTAYQETQYF. The DNA for the CDR3 is TGTGCCATCATGACGACAGCGTACCAAGAGACCCAGTACTTC.

This sequence joins TRBV2 and TRBJ1-5; 8 positions agree with TRBD1. The CDR3 consists of 15 residues. The ends lost 8 bases at V and 2 bases at J; junction bases unmatched: 8. CDR1 is SNHLY and CDR2 is FYNNEI in the germline V gene. The CDR3, as DNA: TGTGCCAGCGGGACCGACAGGGGAGGCAATCAGCCCCAGCATTTT. Translated, it gives CASGTDRGGNQPQHF.

In its sample, this clonotype was seen a few times. CDR3: CASSFSAVGYEQFF. Written as DNA, the CDR3 is TGTGCCAGCAGCTTCTCCGCCGTCGGGTATGAGCAGTTCTTC. The chain couples TRBV7-2 to TRBJ2-1; no reliable D call. V was cut by 3 bases and J by 8 bases, with 14 bases left in between. Germline CDR1 and CDR2: SGHTA and FQGNSA. The CDR3 is 14 amino acids.

On this clonotype: This may come from a read error, since a much larger clone is one base off. V is TRBV24-1 and J is TRBJ2-1; 9 bases line up with TRBD2. Trimming removed 6 bases from V and 7 bases from J; junction bases left unmatched: 9. CDR1 and CDR2 (germline): KGHDR, SFDVKD. CDR3 length: 15 residues. The CDR3 reads CATSCPAGGVNEQFF. The CDR3 DNA follows: TGTGCCACCAGTTGCCCAGCGGGGGGTGTGAATGAGCAGTTCTTC.

This clonotype was seen a handful of times. The chain's CDR3 is CASSQVTSGYYNEQFF. In DNA form, the CDR3 reads TGTGCCAGCAGCCAAGTAACTAGCGGGTACTACAATGAGCAGTTCTTC. The J gene is TRBJ2-1, the V gene TRBV3-1; 9 bases match TRBD2. Germline CDR1 reads LGHDT; CDR2 reads YNNKEL (reference sequence). The V gene end was trimmed by 1 base and the J gene end by 3 bases; junction bases not matched to a gene: 4. CDR3 length equals 16 residues.

CDR3 bases: TGTGCCAGCAGTTTCCTTAGCGGGGGGCTCAATACGCAGTATTTT. This codes for CASSFLSGGLNTQYF. The chain has TRBV27 and TRBJ2-3; TRBD2 aligns across 10 bases. From germline, CDR1 is MNHEY and CDR2 SMNVEV (reference sequence). The J segment lost 7 bases and the V segment lost 3 bases, leaving 7 bases of the junction unmatched. CDR3 length equals 15 residues.

This clonotype came up a few times. J is TRBJ2-7 and V is TRBV5-1; 8 nucleotides line up with TRBD1. V shed 0 bases, J shed 5 bases, and the junction held 10 bases outside the gene matches. Germline V lookup: CDR1 SGHRS, CDR2 YFSETQ. There are 16 residues in the CDR3. CDR3 in DNA: TGCGCCAGCAGCTTGGCAGCGACAGGGGATTTGGACGAGCAGTACTTC. It specifies CASSLAATGDLDEQYF.

There are a few counts of this clonotype. This chain joins TRBV4-1 and TRBJ2-1; 7 nucleotides agree with TRBD2. V lost 3 bases and J lost 8; bases outside the gene matches: 16. This CDR3 region has 17 residues. CDR1 MGHRA and CDR2 YSYEKL come from the germline V gene. The DNA for the CDR3 is TGCGCCAGCAGCCACCCCACCCGGGGGGAGGTTGTTCATGAGCAGTTCTTC. Translated, it gives CASSHPTRGEVVHEQFF.

V gene TRBV30 combines with J gene TRBJ2-4; D gene uncertain. Per germline, CDR1 GTSNPN and CDR2 SVGIG (reference sequence). CDR3 length: 12 residues. Trimming shortened V by 7 bases and J by 0 bases, and 7 bases separated the two germline ends. The CDR3 sequence: CALPEAKNIQYF. CDR3 DNA: TGTGCCTTACCAGAAGCCAAAAACATTCAGTACTTC.

In this sample, this clonotype turned up a few times. V gene TRBV4-2 combines with J gene TRBJ2-4; D is uncertain. Trimming took off 1 base at V and 8 bases at J, with 12 bases between the two ends. The CDR3 has 14 residues. CDR1 is LGHNA, CDR2 YNFKEQ, per germline. CDR3 amino acids: CASSQADAGDIQYF. The CDR3 DNA reads as TGTGCCAGCAGCCAAGCTGACGCCGGCGACATTCAGTACTTC.

The table lists this clonotype with a few counts. V usage is TRBV27 and J usage is TRBJ2-3; a possible D gene is TRBD2 (5 bases). The CDR3 length is 15 residues. The V and J ends lost 5 bases and 4 bases respectively, with 16 bases between them. Germline V gene sequence: CDR1 MNHEY, CDR2 SMNVEV (reference sequence). The CDR3 DNA sequence: TGTGCCAGCAGTCCCCAACTTACCGGGGCAGATACGCAGTATTTT. Its translation: CASSPQLTGADTQYF.

The chain links TRBV18 to TRBJ2-1; no clear D gene. CDR3 size: 12 residues. Germline lookup yields CDR1 KGHSH and CDR2 LQKENI. Trimming cost V 3 bases and J 7 bases, with 7 bases left between them. Here the CDR3 reads CASSPTTNEQFF. DNA of the CDR3: TGTGCCAGCTCACCGACGACAAATGAGCAGTTCTTC.

This clonotype was detected a few times. The chain joins TRBV25-1 to TRBJ2-7; 8 bases are shared with TRBD1. CDR3 length: 15 residues. Germline CDR1 and CDR2: MGHDK and SYGVNS. V shed 4 bases and J 0 bases; nucleotides not matched to a gene: 5. In nucleotides, the CDR3 is TGTGCCAGCAGTGTAAGGACAGGGATCTCCTACGAGCAGTACTTC. Translating gives CASSVRTGISYEQYF.

This clonotype was observed a few times. V usage is TRBV25-1 and J usage is TRBJ2-1, with 9 positions matching TRBD1. Germline V CDR1 and CDR2: MGHDK, SYGVNS. The J segment lost 2 bases and the V segment lost 4 bases, leaving 6 bases of the junction unmatched. This CDR3 is built from 16 residues. The CDR3 here is CASSVTGTGTYNEQFF. The CDR3, as DNA: TGTGCCAGCAGTGTCACCGGGACAGGGACCTACAATGAGCAGTTCTTC.

In this sample, this clonotype turned up many times. The chain joins TRBV12-3 or TRBV12-4 to TRBJ2-7, with D possibly called TRBD1 or TRBD2 (7 bases each). V shed 6 bases and J shed 0 bases, with 15 bases lying between them. The CDR3 totals 15 residues. The CDR3 region has the DNA TGTGCCAGCAGCGGGGGGACAGAGCTCTCCTACGAGCAGTACTTC. Its translation: CASSGGTELSYEQYF.

V usage is TRBV3-1 and J usage is TRBJ1-4; D gene uncertain. With 6 bases removed from V and 1 base from J, the gap between germline ends came to 18 bases. CDR3 length: 17 amino acids. Looked up from germline, CDR1 is LGHDT and CDR2 is YNNKEL (reference sequence). In DNA form, the CDR3 reads TGTGCCAGCAGGCTAAATACCTACAGAGTAACTAATGAAAAACTGTTTTTT. Translating it yields CASRLNTYRVTNEKLFF.

This clonotype has just a few counts. The V and J genes are TRBV10-3 and TRBJ2-7; D might be TRBD1 (6 bases). The CDR3 runs to 14 residues. CDR1 is ENHRY and CDR2 is SYGVKD in the germline V gene. Trimming removed 2 bases at V and 4 bases at J, with 12 bases between. The CDR3 DNA follows: TGTGCCATCAGTGAGGCAGGGGTCGCTTACGAGCAGTACTTC. Its protein is CAISEAGVAYEQYF.

This clonotype occurred a few times. V gene TRBV28 combines with J gene TRBJ2-7; no clear D. CDR1 and CDR2 from the germline V gene are MDHEN and SYDVKM. V shed 4 bases and J shed 4 bases, with 17 bases lying between them. The CDR3 totals 15 residues. CDR3 DNA: TGTGCCAGCAGTTCCCCGGCGGTGGGTGATTACGAGCAGTACTTC. Protein product: CASSSPAVGDYEQYF. The full variable domain, rest sourced from reference TRBV28 and TRBJ2-7, is DVKVTQSSRYLVKRTGEKVFLECVQDMDHENMFWYRQDPGLGLRLIYFSYDVKMKEKGDIPEGYSVSREKKERFSLILESASTNQTSMYLCASSSPAVGDYEQYFGPGTRLTVT.

The V gene is TRBV6-1, the J gene TRBJ1-5; the D is unclear. V was clipped by 1 base and J by 7 bases, with 14 bases between them. The CDR3 extends over 15 amino acids. The germline gives CDR1 MNHNS, CDR2 SASEGT. The CDR3, as DNA: TGTGCCAGCAGTGAAGTCCAGGTCCGGGAGCAGCCCCAGCATTTT. Residues: CASSEVQVREQPQHF.